This T cell receptor (beta chain) originates from a study of cytomegalovirus exposure and HLA in healthy donors. A remark on this clone: Its cognate antigen is unknown.

PCR was performed using 60 Vbeta and 13 Jbeta primers. As handled by the study authors: A follow-up analysis tallied 60 million to 85 million unique TCR beta chains, roughly 11 million shared. The method was immunoSEQ multiplex PCR; TCRdb's version includes in-frame clones alone and lacks a portion of them. Clonal size and the V and J genes are those of that table, whereas D and trimming came from the DNA. The sample includes tens of thousands of clones, 73% of them seen just once. The CDR3 sequence is 15 residues long. The V gene's germline CDR1 is SGHRS and CDR2 YFSETQ. V was clipped by 5 bases and J by 0 bases; unmatched bases: 6. Broader study findings: Investigators reported 150 to 200 TCR beta chains as tied to cytomegalovirus. Association with HLA alleles at 0.05 false discovery rate was found for approximately 18,000 TCR beta sequences in a later analysis.

The rearrangement links TRBV5-1 to TRBJ2-7, with TRBD1 matching 9 bases. The receptor comes from a man between 18 and 29 years old in good health and CMV-seronegative. The sample consisted of PBMCs. The CDR3 region is CASRWDRDSSYEQYF. The CDR3 bases are TGCGCCAGCAGGTGGGACAGGGACAGCTCCTACGAGCAGTACTTC.